These T cell receptor beta chains were read from a single sample in a study of blood T cell repertoires in COVID-19. TCRdb's table, derived via immunoSEQ multiplex PCR, lists solely in-frame clones and lacks some. The sample lists about 47,000 clones, approximately 85% occurring once. Material for sequencing was peripheral blood. The receptors originated from a man in his fifties or sixties with active COVID-19. CDR3s include the opening cysteine and the closing phenylalanine or tryptophan. Fields, in order: V gene, D gene, CDR3 length, J gene, CDR3 protein, CDR3 DNA. D genes are given only for firm matches.

v_gene: TRBV19
d_gene: TRBD1
len: 16
j_gene: TRBJ1-1
CDR3aa: CASSAWDRGKNTEAFF
CDR3nt: TGTGCCAGTAGTGCTTGGGACAGGGGGAAGAACACTGAAGCTTTCTTT

v_gene: TRBV6-6
d_gene: TRBD1
len: 15
j_gene: TRBJ2-3
CDR3aa: CASSSYRGSTDTQYF
CDR3nt: TGTGCCAGCAGTTCCTACAGGGGTAGTACAGATACGCAGTATTTT

v_gene: TRBV27
d_gene: TRBD1
len: 16
j_gene: TRBJ1-5
CDR3aa: CASSSTPGTGNQPQHF
CDR3nt: TGTGCCAGCAGTTCCACTCCCGGGACAGGGAATCAGCCCCAGCATTTT

v_gene: TRBV5-8
d_gene: TRBD2
len: 15
j_gene: TRBJ2-3
CDR3aa: CASSQGLAGGDTQYF
CDR3nt: TGTGCCAGCAGCCAGGGACTAGCGGGCGGGGATACGCAGTATTTT

v_gene: TRBV9
d_gene: TRBD2
len: 16
j_gene: TRBJ2-1
CDR3aa: CASSVDRRGGRNEQFF
CDR3nt: TGTGCCAGCAGCGTAGATAGGCGGGGGGGCAGGAATGAGCAGTTCTTC

v_gene: TRBV7-3
d_gene: .
len: 15
j_gene: TRBJ2-2
CDR3aa: CASSLRQGGTGELFF
CDR3nt: TGTGCCAGCAGCTTACGACAGGGAGGCACCGGGGAGCTGTTTTTT

v_gene: TRBV12-3/TRBV12-4
d_gene: .
len: 13
j_gene: TRBJ1-1
CDR3aa: CASSLGRVTEAFF
CDR3nt: TGTGCCAGCAGTTTAGGCCGCGTCACTGAAGCTTTCTTT

v_gene: TRBV6-4
d_gene: TRBD1
len: 16
j_gene: TRBJ1-2
CDR3aa: CASRRGTGGLLGGYTF
CDR3nt: TGTGCCAGCAGGAGGGGGACAGGGGGCTTATTGGGAGGCTACACCTTC

v_gene: TRBV6-5
d_gene: .
len: 13
j_gene: TRBJ1-1
CDR3aa: CASIFLMNTEAFF
CDR3nt: TGTGCCAGCATTTTCCTTATGAACACTGAAGCTTTCTTT

v_gene: TRBV5-1
d_gene: .
len: 13
j_gene: TRBJ2-5
CDR3aa: CASSLGGGETQYF
CDR3nt: TGCGCCAGCAGCTTGGGGGGCGGAGAGACCCAGTACTTC

v_gene: TRBV9
d_gene: TRBD2
len: 15
j_gene: TRBJ2-1
CDR3aa: CASSVLSGSGAEQFF
CDR3nt: TGTGCCAGCAGCGTACTCAGCGGGAGTGGAGCCGAGCAGTTCTTC

v_gene: TRBV27
d_gene: TRBD1
len: 13
j_gene: TRBJ1-3
CDR3aa: CATKDRAGNTIYF
CDR3nt: TGTGCCACCAAGGACAGGGCGGGAAACACCATATATTTT

v_gene: TRBV7-9
d_gene: TRBD1
len: 16
j_gene: TRBJ2-1
CDR3aa: CASSRRGTGDRNEQFF
CDR3nt: TGTGCCAGCAGCCGTCGTGGGACAGGGGATCGGAATGAGCAGTTCTTC

v_gene: TRBV11-2
d_gene: .
len: 12
j_gene: TRBJ1-6
CDR3aa: CASSLSNSPLHF
CDR3nt: TGTGCCAGCAGCTTATCGAATTCACCCCTCCACTTT

v_gene: TRBV19
d_gene: .
len: 16
j_gene: TRBJ2-6
CDR3aa: CAGGGLTGSGANVLTF
CDR3nt: TGTGCCGGCGGAGGGTTGACGGGGTCTGGGGCCAACGTCCTGACTTTC

v_gene: TRBV5-1
d_gene: TRBD2
len: 15
j_gene: TRBJ2-3
CDR3aa: CASSLLAGAGDTQYF
CDR3nt: TGCGCCAGCAGCTTGTTAGCGGGAGCGGGAGATACGCAGTATTTT

v_gene: TRBV12-3/TRBV12-4
d_gene: .
len: 11
j_gene: TRBJ2-1
CDR3aa: CASSRLAEQFF
CDR3nt: TGTGCCAGCAGTCGATTAGCGGAGCAGTTCTTC